This TCR beta chain derives from a study of T cell responses to AZD1222 COVID-19 vaccine. General study points: Nearly half of spike-specific TCRs reportedly go after variant regions that carry no mutations. Baseline serology detected seropositivity in only a handful of AZD1222 recipients.

CDR3 length: 14 residues. V lost 6 bases and J lost 5; bases outside the gene matches: 6. Germline CDR1 and CDR2: MNHEY and SMNVEV (reference sequence). The protocol was immunoSEQ multiplex PCR, while the TCRdb copy is restricted to in-frame clones and leaves out a portion. The sample lists about 150,000 clones; approximately 92% were seen once. With regard to this clone: Its specificity is unknown.

Combined were second doses at about 4 or about 12 weeks. This TCR derives from an adult who received the AZD1222 COVID-19 vaccine. The source was peripheral blood, collected 28 days after the second AZD1222 dose. V usage is TRBV27 and J usage is TRBJ1-4; TRBD1 matches at 7 bases. CDR3 DNA sequence: TGTGCCAGCAGGGACCGGGGACAGAATGAAAAACTGTTTTTT. Protein sequence: CASRDRGQNEKLFF.